This T cell receptor (beta chain) stems from a study of beta chain features in type 1 diabetes. V lost 0 bases and J 5 bases, leaving 6 bases between the germline ends. Looked up from germline, CDR1 is SGHRS and CDR2 is YFSETQ. The CDR3 runs to 13 residues. Sequencing targeted expressed TCRB transcripts, as all isolated RNA had been reverse transcribed. Repertoires were generated with immunoSEQ multiplex PCR, while TCRdb's copy carries only in-frame clones and drops some. The data hold 900,000 or so clones, with roughly a sixth observed a single time. A word on this clone: Its target is not known. The same CDR3 can be traced to other DNA sequences in this sample.

Whole-study findings and limits: cDNA-based reads could over-represent cells with high TCR expression.

The TCR sequence derives from a woman between 18 and 29 years old in good health. Sequencing was carried out using naive CD4+ T cells from blood. The chain carries TRBV5-1 and TRBJ1-5, with D unresolved. This CDR3 reads CASSLGRDQPQHF. DNA for the CDR3: TGCGCCAGCAGCTTGGGCAGAGATCAGCCCCAGCATTTT. Full variable domain (remainder filled in from reference TRBV5-1 and TRBJ1-5): KAGVTQTPRYLIKTRGQQVTLSCSPISGHRSVSWYQQTPGQGLQFLFEYFSETQRNKGNFPGRFSGRQFSNSRSEMNVSTLELGDSALYLCASSLGRDQPQHFGDGTRLSIL.